This T cell receptor (beta chain) was observed in a study of OX40 agonist ivuxolimab in advanced cancers. Samples of blood were obtained at baseline, on cycle 4 day 1, and on cycle 7 day 1. Broader study findings: In the 0.1-3.0 mg/kg groups, partial responders showed among the lowest expansion.

Using immunoSEQ multiplex PCR, the repertoire was profiled, and TCRdb retains in-frame clones only, with some absent. Counted here are about 26,000 clones, about 87% occurring once; the ten biggest clones make up 15% to 20%. About this clone: Its antigen is still unknown.

Material: CD4+ or CD8+ T cells sorted from blood, obtained in a trial of the OX40 agonist ivuxolimab. The TCR was taken from an adult with an advanced solid tumor such as melanoma, head and neck, liver or kidney cancer.

The CDR3 nucleotides read TGTGCCAGCAGCGTAGGGGGGCGAGGGCTAGCGGCCGGGGAGCTGTTTTTT. This gives the protein CASSVGGRGLAAGELFF. The genes are TRBV9 and TRBJ2-2, with D tentatively TRBD2 (7 bases). Germline CDR1 and CDR2: SGDLS and YYNGEE. CDR3 length equals 17 residues. The V gene lost 0 bases and the J gene lost 6 bases, with 18 bases spanning the gap.